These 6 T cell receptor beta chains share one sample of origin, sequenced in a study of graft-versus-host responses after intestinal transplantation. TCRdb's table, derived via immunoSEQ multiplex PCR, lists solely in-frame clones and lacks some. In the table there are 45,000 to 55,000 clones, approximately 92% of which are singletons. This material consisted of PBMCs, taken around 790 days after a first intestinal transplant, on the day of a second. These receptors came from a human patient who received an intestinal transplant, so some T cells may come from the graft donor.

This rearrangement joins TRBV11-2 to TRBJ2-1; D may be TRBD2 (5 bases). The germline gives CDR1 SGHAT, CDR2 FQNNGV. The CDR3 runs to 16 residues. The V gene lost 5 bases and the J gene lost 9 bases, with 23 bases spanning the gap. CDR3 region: CASSVPSGLLWVEQFF. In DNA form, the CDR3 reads TGTGCCAGCAGCGTTCCTTCAGGACTCCTCTGGGTTGAGCAGTTCTTC.

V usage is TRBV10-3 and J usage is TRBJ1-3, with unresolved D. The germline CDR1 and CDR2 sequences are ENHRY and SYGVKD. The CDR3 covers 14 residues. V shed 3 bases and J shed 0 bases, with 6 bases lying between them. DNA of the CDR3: TGTGCCATCAGTGACACCTTCTCTGGAAACACCATATATTTT. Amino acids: CAISDTFSGNTIYF.

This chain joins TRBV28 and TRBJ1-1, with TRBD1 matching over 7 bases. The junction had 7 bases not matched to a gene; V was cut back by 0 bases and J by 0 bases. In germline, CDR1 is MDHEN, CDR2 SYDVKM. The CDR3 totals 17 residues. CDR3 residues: CASSLCFTTGLNTEAFF. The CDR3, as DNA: TGTGCCAGCAGTTTATGCTTCACGACAGGGTTGAACACTGAAGCTTTCTTT.

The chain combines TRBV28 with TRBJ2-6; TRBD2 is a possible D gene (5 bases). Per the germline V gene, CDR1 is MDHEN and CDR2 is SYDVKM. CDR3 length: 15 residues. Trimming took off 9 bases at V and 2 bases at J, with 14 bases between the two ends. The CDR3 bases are TGTGCCAGTCTGAGGGTATCTACTGGGGCCAACGTCCTGACTTTC. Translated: CASLRVSTGANVLTF.

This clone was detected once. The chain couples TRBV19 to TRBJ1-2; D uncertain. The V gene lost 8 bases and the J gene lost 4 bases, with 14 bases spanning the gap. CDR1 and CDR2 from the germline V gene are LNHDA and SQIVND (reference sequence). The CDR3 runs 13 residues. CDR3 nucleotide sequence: TGTGCCAGTTACCCGGGCCGGATCTATGGCTACACCTTC. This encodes CASYPGRIYGYTF.

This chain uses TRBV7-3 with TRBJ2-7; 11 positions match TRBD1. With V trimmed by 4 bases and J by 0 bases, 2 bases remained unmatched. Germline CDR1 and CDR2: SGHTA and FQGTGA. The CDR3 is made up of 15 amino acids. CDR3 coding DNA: TGTGCCAGCAGCTCAGGGACAGGGGGCTCCTACGAGCAGTACTTC. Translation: CASSSGTGGSYEQYF.